These 21 T cell receptor beta chains were sequenced from one sample in a study of control samples from healthy donors and cancer patients. The table came from immunoSEQ multiplex PCR; TCRdb's copy has only in-frame clones and leaves some out. Of 110,000 to 150,000 clones in the sample, under 95% are singletons; the top ten hold less than 15%. Input material: blood. The receptors here all came from a man aged 40-50 years in good health.

This sequence joins TRBV5-1 and TRBJ1-5, with D perhaps matching TRBD1 (6 bases). Trimming took 1 base from V and 9 from J, leaving 14 bases between them. Germline-derived CDR1 and CDR2 are SGHRS and YFSETQ. This CDR3 comprises 14 residues. Here the CDR3 reads CASSLLGGAGPQHF. Here the CDR3 DNA reads TGCGCCAGCAGCTTGCTGGGGGGCGCGGGGCCCCAGCATTTT.

This sequence joins TRBV24-1 and TRBJ2-5; 9 nucleotides agree with TRBD1. The CDR3 runs 15 residues. The junction had 9 bases not matched to a gene; V was cut back by 4 bases and J by 7 bases. Germline V CDR1 and CDR2: KGHDR, SFDVKD. CDR3 loop: CATSESGTGILTQYF. The CDR3 DNA reads as TGTGCCACCAGTGAATCCGGGACAGGGATACTGACCCAGTACTTC.

The chain is built from TRBV16 and TRBJ1-4, with D possibly being TRBD1 (5 bases). Germline CDR1 reads KGHSY; CDR2 reads FQNENV. The CDR3 contains 15 residues. With 0 bases removed from V and 6 bases from J, the gap between germline ends came to 11 bases. CDR3 amino acids: CASSQSRGWDEKLFF. CDR3 DNA: TGTGCCAGCAGCCAATCGAGGGGCTGGGATGAAAAACTGTTTTTT.

The chain carries TRBV15 and TRBJ2-3, with 10 bases fitting TRBD2. V was pared by 1 base and J by 4 bases, with 5 bases of the junction left unmatched. The CDR3 extends over 16 amino acids. Looked up from germline, CDR1 is LNHNV and CDR2 is YYDKDF (reference sequence). The CDR3 here is CATSRGGTSGADTQYF. In DNA form, the CDR3 reads TGTGCCACCAGCAGAGGAGGTACTAGCGGGGCAGATACGCAGTATTTT.

The table lists this clone with a count of one. This sequence joins TRBV11-2 and TRBJ2-3; D may match TRBD1 or TRBD2 (5 bases each). The CDR3 consists of 15 residues. The V end was cut by 1 base, the J end by 5 bases, with 13 bases between. The V gene's germline CDR1 is SGHAT and CDR2 FQNNGV. CDR3 nucleotides: TGTGCCAGCAGCTTAGCCTGGGGACCTAAAGATACGCAGTATTTT. It yields the protein CASSLAWGPKDTQYF.

In this sample, this clone turned up once. This chain links TRBV28 with TRBJ1-1; tentatively, D is TRBD1 (6 bases). V shed 9 bases and J shed 2 bases, with 10 bases lying between them. Germline V gene data show CDR1 as MDHEN and CDR2 as SYDVKM. The CDR3 covers 12 residues. The CDR3 region is CASGGRNTEAFF. The CDR3 DNA sequence: TGTGCCAGTGGGGGCAGAAACACTGAAGCTTTCTTT.

The rearrangement joins TRBV4-1 to TRBJ2-4; 7 nucleotides agree with TRBD1. CDR3 size: 11 residues. Trimming removed 1 base from V and 14 bases from J; junction bases left unmatched: 2. From germline, CDR1 is MGHRA and CDR2 YSYEKL. CDR3 loop: CASSQGDREYF. The CDR3 nucleotides read TGCGCCAGCAGCCAAGGGGACAGAGAGTACTTC.

This rearrangement joins TRBV30 to TRBJ1-1, with D perhaps matching TRBD1 (6 bases). V gave up 2 bases and J gave up 11 bases, with 21 bases separating them. Germline CDR1 is GTSNPN and CDR2 is SVGIG (reference sequence). This CDR3 spans 14 amino acids. The CDR3 bases are TGTGCCTGGAGTTCTACAGGGTACGGCGTCGGGGCTTTCTTT. Amino acids: CAWSSTGYGVGAFF. Together with reference TRBV30 and TRBJ1-1, the CDR3 gives the full variable domain: SQTIHQWPATLVQPVGSPLSLECTVEGTSNPNLYWYRQAAGRGLQLLFYSVGIGQISSEVPQNLSASRPQDRQFILSSKKLLLSDSGFYLCAWSSTGYGVGAFFGQGTRLTVV.

Note on this clone: Other DNA sequences from this sample encode an identical CDR3 as well. The chain recombines TRBV7-9 with TRBJ1-1; D is undetermined. Per the germline V gene, CDR1 is SEHNR and CDR2 is FQNEAQ (reference sequence). Trimming took off 5 bases at V and 3 bases at J, with 13 bases between the two ends. This CDR3 is built from 14 residues. For the CDR3, the DNA is TGTGCCAGCAGCCCTCTGCGGCCCTACACTGAAGCTTTCTTT. It specifies CASSPLRPYTEAFF.

This chain joins TRBV6-4 and TRBJ1-5; D gene uncertain. The CDR3 consists of 13 residues. Germline CDR1 and CDR2: MRHNA and SNTAGT. The V and J ends lost 5 bases and 2 bases respectively, with 7 bases between them. CDR3 coding DNA: TGTGCCAGCAGTCAGGAGGGCAATCAGCCCCAGCATTTT. The encoded protein is CASSQEGNQPQHF.

This rearrangement joins TRBV7-8 to TRBJ2-2; 7 bases are shared with TRBD2. CDR3 size: 17 residues. CDR1 is SGHVS, CDR2 FQNEAQ, per germline. Trimming removed 5 bases from V and 4 bases from J; junction bases left unmatched: 13. The CDR3 bases are TGTGCCAGCAGCCTCGGTCCTCGGGGGAGGGTCACCGGGGAGCTGTTTTTT. It specifies CASSLGPRGRVTGELFF.

The V gene is TRBV7-8, the J gene TRBJ1-1, with 8 bases that match TRBD1. The junction had 4 bases not matched to a gene; V was cut back by 5 bases and J by 5 bases. Germline values: CDR1 SGHVS, CDR2 FQNEAQ. There are 13 residues in the CDR3. The CDR3 is CASSPRGRTEAFF. Here the CDR3 DNA reads TGTGCCAGCAGCCCCAGGGGGCGAACTGAAGCTTTCTTT.

This clone came up once. This chain links TRBV5-4 with TRBJ2-3, with no clear D. In germline, CDR1 is SGHNT, CDR2 YYREEE (reference sequence). The CDR3 runs 12 residues. V was clipped by 5 bases and J by 9 bases, with 13 bases between them. The CDR3 DNA sequence: TGTGCCAGCAGTTACAACATGGGGACGCAGTATTTT. Translation gives CASSYNMGTQYF.

V usage is TRBV10-3 and J usage is TRBJ2-1; 9 nucleotides line up with TRBD2. V gave up 6 bases and J gave up 5 bases; unmatched junction bases: 8. This CDR3 has 15 amino acids. CDR1 is ENHRY, CDR2 SYGVKD, per germline. The CDR3 region has the DNA TGTGCCATCAGCATTAAGCGGGGGGCGGACAATGAGCAGTTCTTC. Amino acids: CAISIKRGADNEQFF.

The chain recombines TRBV18 with TRBJ1-2; 9 nucleotides line up with TRBD1. Trimming took 0 bases from V and 6 from J; bases not matched to a gene: 8. Germline V gene sequence: CDR1 KGHSH, CDR2 LQKENI. The length of the CDR3 is 16 residues. The CDR3 sequence is CASSPPRRQGGDGYTF. In DNA, the CDR3 is TGTGCCAGCTCACCACCTCGGAGACAGGGGGGGGATGGCTACACCTTC. Variable domain in full (rest from reference TRBV18 and TRBJ1-2): NAGVMQNPRHLVRRRGQEARLRCSPMKGHSHVYWYRQLPEEGLKFMVYLQKENIIDESGMPKERFSAEFPKEGPSILRIQQVVRGDSAAYFCASSPPRRQGGDGYTFGSGTRLTVV.

The chain has TRBV18 and TRBJ1-4; no definite D call. This CDR3 has 17 amino acids. Germline V gives CDR1 KGHSH, CDR2 LQKENI. V dropped 2 bases and J dropped 5 bases, with 18 bases sitting between them. CDR3 coding DNA: TGTGCCAGCTCACCATTCCTGACGAAGGCCTCGAATGAAAAACTGTTTTTT. Translation: CASSPFLTKASNEKLFF.

This chain connects TRBV28 to TRBJ2-5, with D possibly matching TRBD2 (6 bases). Trimming stripped 7 bases from V and 5 bases from J, with 17 bases between. CDR1 and CDR2 (germline): MDHEN, SYDVKM. The length of the CDR3 is 14 residues. CDR3 in DNA: TGTGCCAGCAAAAACACGGGGGATTTGGAGACCCAGTACTTC. Its protein product is CASKNTGDLETQYF.

The CDR3 DNA reads TGTGCCAGCAGCTTGGTTAGGTTCCACACTGAAGCTTTCTTT. It yields the protein CASSLVRFHTEAFF. This sequence joins TRBV5-6 and TRBJ1-1, with D hard to call. Trimming shortened V by 0 bases and J by 3 bases, and 9 bases separated the two germline ends. This CDR3 contains 14 residues. CDR1 is SGHDT, CDR2 YYEEEE, per germline.

This CDR3 reads CAISGSSGRAGTYNEQFF. The CDR3 bases are TGTGCCATCAGTGGGTCGAGCGGGAGGGCCGGAACCTACAATGAGCAGTTCTTC. The chain carries TRBV10-3 and TRBJ2-1, with 10 nucleotides matching TRBD2. The CDR3 is 18 amino acids. V gave up 4 bases and J gave up 2 bases; unmatched junction bases: 11. CDR1 is ENHRY, CDR2 SYGVKD, per germline.

The rearrangement joins TRBV2 to TRBJ1-5; D possibly corresponds to TRBD1 (5 bases). Trimming took off 1 base at V and 5 bases at J, with 15 bases between the two ends. This CDR3 is built from 16 residues. Per germline, CDR1 SNHLY and CDR2 FYNNEI. CDR3 amino acids: CASSEGILTAHQPQHF. CDR3 bases: TGTGCCAGCAGTGAAGGAATATTGACAGCCCATCAGCCCCAGCATTTT. The whole variable domain, remainder taken from reference TRBV2 and TRBJ1-5, is EPEVTQTPSHQVTQMGQEVILRCVPISNHLYFYWYRQILGQKVEFLVSFYNNEISEKSEIFDDQFSVERPDGSNFTLKIRSTKLEDSAMYFCASSEGILTAHQPQHFGDGTRLSIL.

This sequence joins TRBV27 and TRBJ1-2; TRBD1 might be the D (5 bases). The CDR3 is 11 residues long. Trimming shortened V by 7 bases and J by 3 bases, and 6 bases separated the two germline ends. Germline V lookup: CDR1 MNHEY, CDR2 SMNVEV (reference sequence). The CDR3 is CASMGDYGYTF. The CDR3 coding sequence is TGTGCCAGCATGGGGGACTATGGCTACACCTTC.